The sequence of this T cell receptor beta chain was determined in a study of neurological immune-mediated disorders. Template-switch 5'RACE cDNA synthesis added a 10-nucleotide unique molecular identifier. The authors obtained over 200 million TCR-beta sequences from 15-18 subjects per sequencing run. Using its own MiXCR run on the 5' RACE reads, TCRdb lists one record per CDR3 protein. The sample yields about 82,000 distinct CDR3 sequences, around 2.6% seen once. The CDR3 is 12 residues long. In germline, CDR1 is DFQATT, CDR2 SNEGSKA (reference sequence). Trimming took off 3 bases at V and 5 bases at J, with 8 bases between the two ends. This clonotype was picked up many times.

Material: PBMCs. The rearrangement joins TRBV20-1 to TRBJ2-1, with D possibly being TRBD1 (5 bases). The TCR sequence derives from a woman between 25 and 40 years old with multiple sclerosis. The CDR3 bases are TGCAGTGCTAGTCGACAGAACAATGAGCAGTTCTTC. This gives the protein CSASRQNNEQFF.